This T cell receptor (beta chain) was captured by sequencing in a study of blood T cell repertoires in COVID-19. Repertoires were generated with immunoSEQ multiplex PCR, while TCRdb's copy carries only in-frame clones and drops some. The repertoire has approximately 330,000 clones, about nine tenths of them found once; the top ten carry approximately 9.4%. Trimming took 4 bases from V and 9 from J, leaving 10 bases between them. CDR3 length equals 12 residues. Germline CDR1 and CDR2: SGHDN and FVKESK. The TCR was taken from a young man with COVID-19, enrolled during active disease. The specimen was peripheral blood. The chain combines TRBV14 with TRBJ2-1; unclear D gene. For the CDR3, the DNA is TGTGCCAGCAGCCGAGATCGCGTTGAGCAGTTCTTC. Translated: CASSRDRVEQFF.